This T cell receptor beta chain was sequenced during a study of T cell repertoires in cytomegalovirus infection (dated by TCRdb to about 2019). Study-level background: Because public TCR beta signatures pointed to carriage of CMV infection together with the matching HLA type, the HLA type of each donor mattered for the analysis.

The CDR3 runs 14 amino acids, cysteine and phenylalanine included. Of the read, only the CDR3 DNA is kept; its 42 bases are in frame from base 1. The germline V end is reduced by 5 bases and the J end by 4 bases; junction bases left unmatched: 4. The germline V gene (reference sequence) gives CDR1 as DFQATT and CDR2 as SNEGSKA. Results the study describes overall, beyond this receptor: Cumulative frequency of public TCR beta family members discriminated carriers of CMV infection plus the relevant HLA type in this cohort and an independent roughly 330-donor cohort. In the ex vivo response, HLA-C-restricted CMV-specific TCR beta clonotypes were dominant, and in two of eight donors the single most frequent clonotype came from this HLA-C-restricted group.

Points on this clonotype: What antigen it recognizes has not been identified. No base quality values were provided; no much bigger clone lies one nucleotide off.

Sequencing used an Illumina HiSeq 1500. Through fastp at Q25 and MiXCR, TCRdb rebuilt clones from the public reads, retaining in-frame beta chains. Every entry covers one CDR3 protein and lists the most common genes and DNA from its rows. The table for this sample lists approximately 260,000 distinct CDR3 sequences; approximately 15% of them were counted only once. Less than 60% of the sample goes to the ten largest clones. This TCR was recovered from a human donor in good health (CMV status not recorded). Some clones in this sample may be carry-over from other donors' samples. Source material: CD8+ T cells from PBMCs. The receptor chain draws on TRBV20-1 and TRBJ1-5; 11 bases in between match TRBD1. The CDR3 amino acid sequence is: CSAGQGAENQPQHF. The DNA sequence is given as TGCAGTGCTGGACAGGGGGCAGAAAATCAGCCCCAGCATTTT.